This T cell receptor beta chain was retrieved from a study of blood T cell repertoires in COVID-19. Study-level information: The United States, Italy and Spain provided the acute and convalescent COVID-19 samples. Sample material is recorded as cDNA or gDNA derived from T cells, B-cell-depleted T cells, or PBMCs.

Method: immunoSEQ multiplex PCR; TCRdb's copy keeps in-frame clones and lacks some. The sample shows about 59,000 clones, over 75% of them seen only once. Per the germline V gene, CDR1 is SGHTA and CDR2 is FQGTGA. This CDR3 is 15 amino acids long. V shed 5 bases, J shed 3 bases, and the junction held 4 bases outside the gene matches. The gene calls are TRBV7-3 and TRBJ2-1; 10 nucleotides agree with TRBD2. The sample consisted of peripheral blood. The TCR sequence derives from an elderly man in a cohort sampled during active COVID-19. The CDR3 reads CASSPSSGSYNEQFF. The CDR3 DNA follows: TGTGCCAGCAGCCCTTCTAGCGGGAGCTACAATGAGCAGTTCTTC.